This is a list of T cell receptor beta chains from one sample in a study of blood T cell repertoires in COVID-19. TCRdb's table, derived via immunoSEQ multiplex PCR, lists solely in-frame clones and lacks some. This table has roughly 17,000 clones, roughly 78% appearing once. Specimen: peripheral blood. These receptors came from a man aged 55 to 70 with active or convalescent COVID-19. CDR3s include the opening cysteine and the closing phenylalanine or tryptophan. D genes are given only for firm matches. Not every row has a clone size; where given, it reads once, few, many or a size class.

TRBV30	-	TRBJ1-2	13	-	CAFRIRRASGYTF	TGTGCCTTTCGAATCAGGCGCGCCAGCGGCTACACCTTC
TRBV11-2	once	TRBJ2-2	12	-	CASSFNEWELFF	TGTGCCAGCAGCTTCAACGAGTGGGAGCTGTTTTTT
TRBV10-3	-	TRBJ2-1	16	TRBD2	CAISELVGTNYNEQFF	TGTGCCATCAGTGAGTTAGTGGGGACTAACTACAATGAGCAGTTCTTC
TRBV15	-	TRBJ2-3	15	-	CATSRDPRWSDTQYF	TGTGCCACCAGCAGAGATCCCAGGTGGTCAGATACGCAGTATTTT
TRBV4-2	once	TRBJ2-1	15	-	CASSQDKSRYNEQFF	TGTGCCAGCAGCCAAGATAAATCCAGATACAATGAGCAGTTCTTC
TRBV7-9	few	TRBJ2-6	17	TRBD1	CASSEGQGDSGANVLTF	TGTGCCAGCAGCGAAGGACAGGGAGACTCTGGGGCCAACGTCCTGACTTTC
TRBV4-1	-	TRBJ1-5	15	TRBD1	CASSPRQGSNQPQHF	TGCGCCAGCAGCCCAAGACAGGGGAGCAATCAGCCCCAGCATTTT
TRBV7-7	-	TRBJ2-7	15	-	CASSERAGASYEQYF	TGTGCCAGCAGCGAAAGGGCAGGGGCCTCCTACGAGCAGTACTTC
TRBV24-1	-	TRBJ1-2	16	TRBD1	CATSDRTLQGRGGYTF	TGTGCCACCAGTGATCGGACCCTACAGGGGCGCGGTGGCTACACCTTC
TRBV15	-	TRBJ1-1	12	-	CATSGMNTEAFF	TGTGCCACCAGTGGCATGAACACTGAAGCTTTCTTT
TRBV14	-	TRBJ1-1	14	-	CASSQDLAGTEAFF	TGTGCCAGCAGCCAAGATCTTGCGGGCACTGAAGCTTTCTTT
TRBV3-1/TRBV3-2	-	TRBJ1-1	13	-	CASSQAVNTEAFF	TGTGCCAGCAGCCAGGCAGTGAACACTGAAGCTTTCTTT
TRBV28	-	TRBJ2-1	17	-	CASSLTSGIRSYNEQFF	TGTGCCAGCAGTTTAACGTCGGGGATCCGTTCCTACAATGAGCAGTTCTTC
TRBV21-1	-	TRBJ2-3	13	-	CASSKAEIDTQYF	TGTGCCAGCAGCAAAGCAGAGATAGATACGCAGTATTTT
TRBV6-5	-	TRBJ2-7	13	-	CASSRPSSYEQYF	TGTGCCAGCAGCCGACCTAGCTCCTACGAGCAGTACTTC
TRBV6-5	-	TRBJ1-4	15	TRBD1	CASSRDRGGFEKLFF	TGTGCCAGCAGTCGTGACAGGGGGGGATTCGAAAAACTGTTTTTT
TRBV6-6	-	TRBJ1-2	14	TRBD1	CATSPETGGLGYTF	TGTGCCACCTCCCCCGAGACAGGGGGTCTTGGCTACACCTTC
TRBV2	few	TRBJ1-6	16	TRBD1	CASSEPTGGKNSPLHF	TGTGCCAGCAGTGAACCGACAGGGGGCAAAAATTCACCCCTCCACTTT
TRBV3-1/TRBV3-2	-	TRBJ2-7	14	-	CASSQEGASYEQYF	TGTGCCAGCAGCCAAGAAGGAGCGTCCTACGAGCAGTACTTC
TRBV7-9	once	TRBJ1-5	13	-	CASSFGLYQPQHF	TGTGCCAGCAGCTTTGGGCTTTATCAGCCCCAGCATTTT
TRBV28	-	TRBJ1-2	17	-	CASSLWDAGISNYGYTF	TGTGCCAGCAGTTTATGGGACGCCGGGATTTCTAACTATGGCTACACCTTC
TRBV10-1	-	TRBJ2-1	17	TRBD1	CASSRTAGGAGGNEQFF	TGCGCCAGCAGCCGAACGGCAGGGGGCGCCGGTGGTAATGAGCAGTTCTTC
TRBV15	few	TRBJ2-3	16	TRBD2	CATSPRTSALTYTQYF	TGTGCCACCAGCCCTAGGACTAGCGCCCTCACATATACGCAGTATTTT
TRBV10-3	-	TRBJ1-2	17	-	CAISESVAGGRFYGYTF	TGTGCCATCAGTGAGTCGGTCGCGGGGGGGCGATTCTATGGCTACACCTTC
TRBV19	-	TRBJ2-6	19	TRBD2	CASSLIAGGPYSGANVLTF	TGTGCCAGTAGTCTAATAGCGGGAGGCCCTTACTCTGGGGCCAACGTCCTGACTTTC
TRBV28	-	TRBJ1-4	13	-	CASSWRRGEKLFF	TGTGCCAGCAGTTGGCGCAGGGGCGAAAAACTGTTTTTT
TRBV6-1	-	TRBJ2-5	16	-	CASSEGPFFGGETQYF	TGTGCCAGCAGTGAAGGTCCCTTTTTTGGGGGCGAGACCCAGTACTTC
TRBV7-9	-	TRBJ1-1	12	-	CASRDRITEAFF	TGTGCCAGCAGGGACAGAATCACTGAAGCTTTCTTT
TRBV5-6	large	TRBJ2-7	14	-	CASSLTGTPYEQYF	TGTGCCAGCAGCTTGACCGGGACACCCTACGAGCAGTACTTC
TRBV15	-	TRBJ1-3	15	-	CATSREVGSGNTIYF	TGTGCCACCAGCAGAGAGGTCGGCTCTGGAAACACCATATATTTT
TRBV2	-	TRBJ2-3	14	TRBD2	CASIGGSAGDTQYF	TGTGCCAGCATCGGGGGGTCCGCGGGGGATACGCAGTATTTT
TRBV6-5	few	TRBJ2-7	15	-	CASSSARGKTYEQYF	TGTGCCAGCAGTTCGGCCAGGGGAAAGACCTACGAGCAGTACTTC
TRBV30	-	TRBJ1-5	15	-	CAWSVPDGGSQPQHF	TGTGCCTGGAGTGTTCCGGACGGAGGGAGTCAGCCCCAGCATTTT
TRBV2	-	TRBJ1-1	13	-	CASSGGEETEAFF	TGTGCCAGCAGTGGAGGGGAGGAAACTGAAGCTTTCTTT
TRBV11-2	-	TRBJ2-3	16	TRBD2	CASSSRLASSTDTQYF	TGTGCCAGCAGCTCCCGACTAGCGTCTAGCACAGATACGCAGTATTTT
TRBV5-4	once	TRBJ1-1	13	-	CASSPEGYTEAFF	TGTGCCAGCAGTCCCGAGGGATACACTGAAGCTTTCTTT
TRBV27	-	TRBJ2-7	14	TRBD1	CASSLLQGHYEQYF	TGTGCCAGCAGTTTATTACAGGGGCACTACGAGCAGTACTTC
TRBV24-1	few	TRBJ1-5	15	TRBD1	CATSGGGQKNQPQHF	TGTGCCACCAGTGGTGGGGGACAGAAAAATCAGCCCCAGCATTTT
TRBV18	-	TRBJ2-3	16	TRBD2	CASSPSGGARTDTQYF	TGTGCCAGCTCACCAAGCGGGGGGGCCCGCACAGATACGCAGTATTTT
TRBV18	-	TRBJ2-3	18	TRBD2	CASSPRVLASGARDTQYF	TGTGCCAGCTCACCACGCGTCCTGGCTAGCGGAGCCCGGGATACGCAGTATTTT
TRBV3-1/TRBV3-2	-	TRBJ1-4	17	-	CASSQGVISRVGEKLFF	TGTGCCAGCAGCCAAGGAGTAATCAGCAGGGTCGGCGAAAAACTGTTTTTT
TRBV27	-	TRBJ1-5	16	-	CASSLSGGAGYQPQHF	TGTGCCAGCAGTTTATCGGGAGGGGCGGGATATCAGCCCCAGCATTTT
TRBV4-1	medium-sized	TRBJ1-3	16	-	CASSQDFAGTRNTIYF	TGCGCCAGCAGCCAAGATTTTGCAGGCACTCGAAACACCATATATTTT
TRBV25-1	-	TRBJ2-7	15	TRBD2	CASSELGAGADEQYF	TGTGCCAGCAGTGAATTAGGGGCGGGAGCGGACGAGCAGTACTTC